One sample yielded the 32 T cell receptor beta chains listed below, sequenced in a study of blood T cell repertoires in COVID-19 (TCRdb year 2020). The method was the immunoSEQ multiplex PCR assay. TCRdb limited this immuneACCESS table to in-frame rearrangements with V and J called. A share of clones is missing; checked studies link under half to unresolved V genes, and the rest is unexplained. This sample lists about 170,000 clones; around 83% were detected once. The ten largest make up roughly a fifth of the sample. Specimen: peripheral blood. Receptors originate from a woman in her 70s who had recovered from COVID-19.

The rearrangement joins TRBV30 to TRBJ2-7, with TRBD2 matching over 7 bases. Trimming removed 6 bases from V and 2 bases from J; junction bases left unmatched: 4. Germline V lookup: CDR1 GTSNPN, CDR2 SVGIG (reference sequence). There are 12 residues in the CDR3. The CDR3: CACSGLPYEQYF. The CDR3 DNA reads TGTGCCTGCTCGGGACTACCCTACGAGCAGTACTTC.

V usage is TRBV25-1 and J usage is TRBJ1-2; 10 nucleotides agree with TRBD1. The CDR3 is made up of 14 amino acids. Looked up from germline, CDR1 is MGHDK and CDR2 is SYGVNS. Trimming cost V 4 bases and J 4 bases; bases outside gene matches: 3. The DNA of the CDR3 is TGTGCCAGCAGTGGGGGGGACAGGGGCTATGGCTACACCTTC. Protein sequence: CASSGGDRGYGYTF.

The gene calls are TRBV7-8 and TRBJ1-1; D gene uncertain. Germline V gives CDR1 SGHVS, CDR2 FQNEAQ. With 1 base removed from V and 1 base from J, the gap between germline ends came to 10 bases. CDR3 length equals 15 residues. The DNA of the CDR3 is TGTGCCAGCAGCTTAGGGTCAGCGCAGAACACTGAAGCTTTCTTT. Its translation: CASSLGSAQNTEAFF.

The rearrangement links TRBV3-1 (or the pseudogene TRBV3-2) to TRBJ1-1, with D unclear. Trimming cost V 1 base and J 1 base, with 10 bases left between them. Germline V CDR1 and CDR2: LGHDT, YNNKEL (reference sequence). The CDR3 consists of 15 residues. CDR3 in amino acids: CASSQVDTPNTEAFF. The CDR3 nucleotides read TGTGCCAGCAGCCAAGTTGACACCCCGAACACTGAAGCTTTCTTT.

This chain links TRBV2 with TRBJ1-2; 7 bases map to TRBD1. The CDR3 extends over 14 amino acids. CDR1 SNHLY and CDR2 FYNNEI come from the germline V gene. V shed 6 bases and J 4 bases; nucleotides not matched to a gene: 8. Here the CDR3 reads CASRHDRALYGYTF. For the CDR3, the DNA is TGTGCCAGCAGACACGACAGGGCCCTCTATGGCTACACCTTC.

The chain recombines TRBV4-1 with TRBJ2-5; weak D call: TRBD2 (5 bases). Germline CDR1 reads MGHRA; CDR2 reads YSYEKL. V lost 5 bases and J 4 bases, leaving 14 bases between the germline ends. The CDR3 is 14 amino acids. CDR3 residues: CASSKQTRGETQYF. The CDR3, as DNA: TGCGCCAGCAGCAAACAAACTAGAGGAGAGACCCAGTACTTC.

The chain recombines TRBV15 with TRBJ2-3; 12 nucleotides match TRBD2. CDR1 and CDR2 (germline): LNHNV, YYDKDF (reference sequence). Trimming took 1 base from V and 5 from J; bases not matched to a gene: 4. The CDR3 extends over 16 amino acids. The DNA of the CDR3 is TGTGCCACCAGCAGAGGACTAGCGGGGGAAGGAGATACGCAGTATTTT. Encoded protein: CATSRGLAGEGDTQYF.

This clone was counted only a few times. The chain carries TRBV4-3 and TRBJ1-4, with D hard to call. This CDR3 region has 16 residues. Trimming cost V 1 base and J 1 base, with 10 bases left between them. Germline CDR1 and CDR2: LGHNA and YSLEER. In DNA form, the CDR3 reads TGCGCCAGCAGCCAAGGGGCACAGAGAACTAATGAAAAACTGTTTTTT. It specifies CASSQGAQRTNEKLFF.

The chain recombines TRBV29-1 with TRBJ1-4, with D possibly matching TRBD1 (6 bases). CDR3 size: 16 residues. From germline, CDR1 is SQVTM and CDR2 ANQGSEA. V lost 7 bases and J lost 10, with 28 bases in between. CDR3 coding DNA: TGCAGCGGTCGGGTTGGAGGGAGGGACAATTCGGGAAAACTGTTTTTT. Translated: CSGRVGGRDNSGKLFF.

J is TRBJ1-1 and V is TRBV15; D gene ambiguous. Trimming removed 8 bases from V and 1 base from J, with 11 bases in between. The CDR3 is 13 amino acids. The germline CDR1 and CDR2 sequences are LNHNV and YYDKDF (reference sequence). For the CDR3, the DNA is TGTGCCACCGGATTCTCTAGGAACACTGAAGCTTTCTTT. Its translation is CATGFSRNTEAFF.

CDR3 residues: CASSVRAYGANVLTF. The CDR3 region has the DNA TGCGCCAGCAGCGTCAGGGCGTATGGGGCCAACGTCCTGACTTTC. The chain links TRBV5-1 to TRBJ2-6; TRBD1 is a possible D gene (5 bases). Trimming shortened V by 4 bases and J by 3 bases, and 11 bases separated the two germline ends. Germline V gene sequence: CDR1 SGHRS, CDR2 YFSETQ. The CDR3 runs 15 residues.

This clone was found a few times. This sequence joins TRBV4-2 and TRBJ2-1; 10 positions match TRBD2. CDR3 size: 15 residues. CDR1 LGHNA and CDR2 YNFKEQ come from the germline V gene. V gave up 6 bases and J gave up 4 bases; unmatched junction bases: 6. DNA of the CDR3: TGTGCCAGCAGTCCTACTAGCGGGATATACAATGAGCAGTTCTTC. It is translated as CASSPTSGIYNEQFF.

V and J are TRBV9 and TRBJ2-1; a weak D match, TRBD2 (7 bases). The CDR3 runs 15 residues. Per the germline V gene, CDR1 is SGDLS and CDR2 is YYNGEE. Trimming stripped 4 bases from V and 2 bases from J, with 13 bases between. The CDR3 spells CASSPDGGPYNEQFF. CDR3 nucleotide sequence: TGTGCCAGCAGCCCGGACGGGGGGCCCTACAATGAGCAGTTCTTC.

J is TRBJ1-5 and V is TRBV12-1. TRBV12-1 is a listed pseudogene. The CDR3 spans 17 residues. The CDR3 loop reads CASSFAGGGDVNQPQHF. CDR3 bases: TGTGCCAGCAGCTTTGCGGGGGGGGGAGATGTGAATCAGCCCCAGCATTTT.

The chain couples TRBV24-1 to TRBJ1-2; D unclear. Trimming shortened V by 1 base and J by 8 bases, and 13 bases separated the two germline ends. Germline V CDR1 and CDR2: KGHDR, SFDVKD. The CDR3 covers 14 residues. CDR3 coding DNA: TGTGCCACCAGTGATTTTGGCCGGGAAGAGGGCTACACCTTC. As protein: CATSDFGREEGYTF.

The V call is TRBV27, the J call TRBJ2-3, with D hard to call. V was trimmed by 3 bases and J by 2 bases, leaving 12 bases between them. Germline V lookup: CDR1 MNHEY, CDR2 SMNVEV (reference sequence). The CDR3 contains 15 residues. Written as DNA, the CDR3 is TGTGCCAGCAGTTTGCGGCGGCTACCCACAGATACGCAGTATTTT. It is translated as CASSLRRLPTDTQYF.

This clone has just a few counts. The chain is built from TRBV29-1 and TRBJ2-5; 7 bases align to TRBD2. The CDR3 runs 14 residues. After removal of 4 bases from V and 5 bases from J, the junction contained 10 bases not matched to a gene. Per germline, CDR1 SQVTM and CDR2 ANQGSEA. For the CDR3, the DNA is TGCAGCGTTGGGGGGGGATTAGGGAAGGAGACCCAGTACTTC. It codes for CSVGGGLGKETQYF.

The V and J genes are TRBV30 and TRBJ1-3; D is possibly TRBD1 (5 bases). Germline V gives CDR1 GTSNPN, CDR2 SVGIG (reference sequence). This CDR3 region has 12 residues. V was clipped by 1 base and J by 8 bases, with 9 bases between them. CDR3 bases: TGTGCCTGGAGTGGGCAGGGCCACACCATATATTTT. Its protein product is CAWSGQGHTIYF.

This clone appeared a single time. The DNA for the CDR3 is TGTGCCAGCAGCCCCCCTAGCGGGAGTGAGACCCAGTACTTC. It is translated as CASSPPSGSETQYF. This chain uses TRBV3-1 (or the pseudogene TRBV3-2) with TRBJ2-5, with TRBD2 matching 10 bases. CDR1 is LGHDT, CDR2 YNNKEL, per germline (reference sequence). V dropped 4 bases and J dropped 5; count of bases not matched to a gene: 4. This CDR3 is built from 14 residues.

This chain connects TRBV4-1 to TRBJ1-1; D perhaps matches TRBD1 (6 bases). Germline-derived CDR1 and CDR2 are MGHRA and YSYEKL. The CDR3 loop spans 13 amino acids. Trimming took off 10 bases at V and 0 bases at J, with 12 bases between the two ends. The CDR3 here is CATGGQMNTEAFF. CDR3 DNA sequence: TGCGCCACCGGCGGACAGATGAACACTGAAGCTTTCTTT.

The chain couples TRBV7-2 to TRBJ1-2, with a possible D match to TRBD1 (6 bases). V dropped 1 base and J dropped 8 bases, with 17 bases sitting between them. Germline V lookup: CDR1 SGHTA, CDR2 FQGNSA. There are 15 residues in the CDR3. This chain's CDR3 is CASSLGRGGQGGYTF. As DNA, the CDR3 is TGTGCCAGCAGCTTAGGTCGGGGGGGACAAGGAGGCTACACCTTC.

The rearrangement joins TRBV5-1 to TRBJ2-7, with 10 positions matching TRBD2. The CDR3 spans 17 residues. In germline, CDR1 is SGHRS, CDR2 YFSETQ. With V trimmed by 5 bases and J by 3 bases, 14 bases remained unmatched. The CDR3 loop is CASSRGTSASAVYEQYF. As DNA, the CDR3 is TGCGCCAGCAGTCGTGGGACTAGCGCGTCGGCCGTCTACGAGCAGTACTTC.

The chain is built from TRBV11-3 and TRBJ2-2; 10 bases are a match to TRBD1. Per germline, CDR1 SGHNT and CDR2 YENEEA. V lost 5 bases, J lost 4 bases, and 4 bases stayed unmatched. The CDR3 covers 15 residues. CDR3 nucleotide sequence: TGTGCCAGCAGCCCGCGGACAGGGGGCACCGGGGAGCTGTTTTTT. This sequence encodes CASSPRTGGTGELFF.

The J gene is TRBJ2-4, the V gene TRBV5-4, with TRBD1 matching over 8 bases. J gave up 5 bases and V 4 bases, and 8 bases lay outside the gene matches. Germline CDR1 and CDR2: SGHNT and YYREEE (reference sequence). The CDR3 consists of 15 residues. CDR3 bases: TGTGCCAGCAGCGCCCGGACAGGGAACCAAAACATTCAGTACTTC. Translation: CASSARTGNQNIQYF.

The chain employs TRBV5-1 and TRBJ2-7; possibly TRBD2 for D (5 bases). CDR1 is SGHRS and CDR2 is YFSETQ in the germline V gene. The CDR3 covers 14 residues. Trimming took off 2 bases at V and 0 bases at J, with 9 bases between the two ends. The CDR3 loop reads CASSFDGNSYEQYF. As DNA, the CDR3 is TGCGCCAGCAGCTTCGACGGGAACTCCTACGAGCAGTACTTC. Full variable domain (rest looked up from reference TRBV5-1 and TRBJ2-7): KAGVTQTPRYLIKTRGQQVTLSCSPISGHRSVSWYQQTPGQGLQFLFEYFSETQRNKGNFPGRFSGRQFSNSRSEMNVSTLELGDSALYLCASSFDGNSYEQYFGPGTRLTVT.

Comment on this clone: The identical CDR3 is also encoded by other nucleotide sequences in the sample. The chain has TRBV7-8 and TRBJ1-1; D not certain. Trimming took off 2 bases at V and 5 bases at J, with 9 bases between the two ends. Germline V gene sequence: CDR1 SGHVS, CDR2 FQNEAQ. The CDR3 runs to 13 residues. The DNA of the CDR3 is TGTGCCAGCAGCTTATACCGAGGGACTGAAGCTTTCTTT. It translates to CASSLYRGTEAFF.

This chain joins TRBV5-6 and TRBJ2-5, with TRBD2 matching 13 bases. Germline-derived CDR1 and CDR2 are SGHDT and YYEEEE. This CDR3 has 15 residues. V was clipped by 4 bases and J by 5 bases; unmatched bases: 5. CDR3 loop: CASSTSGGARETQYF. The CDR3 DNA is TGTGCCAGCAGCACTAGCGGGGGGGCGAGGGAGACCCAGTACTTC.

The rearrangement links TRBV3-1 (or the pseudogene TRBV3-2) to TRBJ1-2; TRBD1 is a possible D gene (5 bases). The CDR3 consists of 16 residues. Germline CDR1 is LGHDT and CDR2 is YNNKEL (reference sequence). V was cut by 1 base and J by 4 bases, with 16 bases left in between. The CDR3 region has the DNA TGTGCCAGCAGCCAAGCGGGGGGGGGATCTGGCTATGGCTACACCTTC. Translated: CASSQAGGGSGYGYTF.

The rearrangement uses TRBV28 and TRBJ1-4; D possibly corresponds to TRBD1 (6 bases). Trimming took off 0 bases at V and 3 bases at J, with 14 bases between the two ends. Looked up from germline, CDR1 is MDHEN and CDR2 is SYDVKM. This CDR3 region has 17 residues. CDR3 sequence (DNA): TGTGCCAGCAGTTTATGGGGGGGGCTGGGGGCTAATGAAAAACTGTTTTTT. Translating it yields CASSLWGGLGANEKLFF.

This chain uses TRBV2 with TRBJ1-2; 10 nucleotides agree with TRBD1. The J segment lost 5 bases and the V segment lost 4 bases, leaving 10 bases of the junction unmatched. CDR3 length: 16 amino acids. CDR1 and CDR2 (germline): SNHLY, FYNNEI. The CDR3 nucleotides are TGTGCCAGCAGTGGATACCGGGACAGGGGAAAGTATGGCTACACCTTC. This translates into CASSGYRDRGKYGYTF. Together with reference TRBV2 and TRBJ1-2, the CDR3 gives the full variable domain: EPEVTQTPSHQVTQMGQEVILRCVPISNHLYFYWYRQILGQKVEFLVSFYNNEISEKSEIFDDQFSVERPDGSNFTLKIRSTKLEDSAMYFCASSGYRDRGKYGYTFGSGTRLTVV.

This sequence joins TRBV5-4 and TRBJ2-7; 9 bases line up with TRBD2. V dropped 3 bases and J dropped 4; count of bases not matched to a gene: 5. Per the germline V gene, CDR1 is SGHNT and CDR2 is YYREEE (reference sequence). The CDR3 is 14 amino acids. The CDR3 here is CASSSTSGLYEQYF. In DNA, the CDR3 is TGTGCCAGCAGCTCGACTAGCGGCCTATACGAGCAGTACTTC. The complete variable domain, with remaining parts taken from reference TRBV5-4 and TRBJ2-7, reads ETGVTQSPTHLIKTRGQQVTLRCSSQSGHNTVSWYQQALGQGPQFIFQYYREEENGRGNFPPRFSGLQFPNYSSELNVNALELDDSALYLCASSSTSGLYEQYFGPGTRLTVT.

The rearrangement joins TRBV10-1 to TRBJ2-1; a possible D gene is TRBD2 (7 bases). CDR1 is WNHNN, CDR2 SYGVQD, per germline (reference sequence). CDR3 length: 16 residues. The germline V and J ends were trimmed by 3 bases and 6 bases, with 18 bases remaining between them. The CDR3 sequence: CASSDSPGGPGNEQFF. The CDR3 nucleotides read TGCGCCAGCAGTGATAGCCCCGGGGGGCCGGGCAATGAGCAGTTCTTC.